A single sample gave rise to the 29 T cell receptor beta chains below, sequenced in a study of T cells in pancreatic ductal adenocarcinoma. Surgery without prior neoadjuvant therapy was the treatment of the selected pancreatic ductal adenocarcinoma patients. Generated by immunoSEQ multiplex PCR, the TCRdb table keeps only in-frame clones and is missing some. The sample consists of about 97,000 clones, 90% to 95% of them appearing once. What was sequenced was PBMCs. Receptors were obtained from a human donor with pancreatic ductal adenocarcinoma.

This chain joins TRBV25-1 and TRBJ2-1, with 7 positions matching TRBD2. Germline values: CDR1 MGHDK, CDR2 SYGVNS. The CDR3 is made up of 14 amino acids. After removal of 7 bases from V and 5 bases from J, the junction contained 8 bases not matched to a gene. The CDR3 here is CASMGGRAHNEQFF. CDR3 nucleotide sequence: TGTGCCAGCATGGGAGGGAGGGCACACAATGAGCAGTTCTTC. The whole variable domain, filled in from reference TRBV25-1 and TRBJ2-1, reads EADIYQTPRYLVIGTGKKITLECSQTMGHDKMYWYQQDPGMELHLIHYSYGVNSTEKGDLSSESTVSRIRTEHFPLTLESARPSHTSQYLCASMGGRAHNEQFFGPGTRLTVL.

CDR3: CATSHRAGNEKLFF. The CDR3 coding sequence is TGTGCCACCAGCCACAGGGCCGGGAATGAAAAACTGTTTTTT. The gene calls are TRBV15 and TRBJ1-4, with D perhaps TRBD1 (6 bases). V lost 5 bases and J lost 5, with 12 bases in between. Germline lookup yields CDR1 LNHNV and CDR2 YYDKDF (reference sequence). The CDR3 length is 14 residues. Based on the CDR3 plus reference TRBV15 and TRBJ1-4, the full variable domain is DAMVIQNPRYQVTQFGKPVTLSCSQTLNHNVMYWYQQKSSQAPKLLFHYYDKDFNNEADTPDNFQSRRPNTSFCFLDIRSPGLGDTAMYLCATSHRAGNEKLFFGSGTQLSVL.

The CDR3 DNA reads as TGTGCCAGCAGTGAAATGGGCATCCACGAGCAGTACTTC. It specifies CASSEMGIHEQYF. The V call is TRBV2, the J call TRBJ2-7; D gene uncertain. Per germline, CDR1 SNHLY and CDR2 FYNNEI. The CDR3 contains 13 residues. The V end was cut by 2 bases, the J end by 5 bases, with 10 bases between.

This sequence joins TRBV6-5 and TRBJ2-7; 8 positions agree with TRBD1. The length of the CDR3 is 12 residues. From germline, CDR1 is MNHEY and CDR2 SVGAGI. Trimming removed 9 bases from V and 5 bases from J; junction bases left unmatched: 6. This CDR3 reads CASWTGPHEQYF. DNA for the CDR3: TGTGCCAGTTGGACAGGGCCCCACGAGCAGTACTTC.

The chain recombines TRBV6-5 with TRBJ2-2; 10 nucleotides align to TRBD1. This CDR3 contains 15 residues. The V gene end was trimmed by 4 bases and the J gene end by 4 bases; junction bases not matched to a gene: 3. The germline CDR1 and CDR2 sequences are MNHEY and SVGAGI. DNA of the CDR3: TGTGCCAGCAGTTCGGGGACAGGGGTCACCGGGGAGCTGTTTTTT. Translated, it gives CASSSGTGVTGELFF.

This clone was observed once. This rearrangement joins TRBV7-8 to TRBJ1-1, with D possibly matching TRBD1 (5 bases). The germline V gene encodes CDR1 SGHVS and CDR2 FQNEAQ. The CDR3 totals 16 residues. V lost 4 bases and J lost 4, with 19 bases in between. The CDR3 loop is CASSSPRGGGSTEAFF. The CDR3 DNA follows: TGTGCCAGCAGCTCCCCTCGTGGGGGGGGGAGCACTGAAGCTTTCTTT.

The J gene is TRBJ2-7, the V gene TRBV21-1; the tabulated D call, TRBD2, remains unverified against the DNA. TRBV21-1 is given as a pseudogene. The CDR3 has 12 residues. The CDR3 protein is CASSKHGDEQYF. In DNA, the CDR3 is TGTGCCAGCAGCAAACACGGGGACGAGCAGTACTTC.

This clone turned up a few times. The CDR3, as DNA: TGCGCCAGCAGCAAGGGGGAGCACACTGAAGCTTTCTTT. This encodes CASSKGEHTEAFF. The V call is TRBV5-1, the J call TRBJ1-1, with a weak D call TRBD1 (6 bases). This CDR3 region has 13 residues. The germline CDR1 and CDR2 sequences are SGHRS and YFSETQ. The V end was cut by 4 bases, the J end by 3 bases, with 10 bases between.

The CDR3 sequence: CASSSRTAYEQYF. CDR3 coding DNA: TGTGCCAGCAGCTCTCGGACAGCCTACGAGCAGTACTTC. The chain joins TRBV7-9 to TRBJ2-7, with a weak D call TRBD1 (6 bases). The germline gives CDR1 SEHNR, CDR2 FQNEAQ (reference sequence). V was shortened by 4 bases and J by 2 bases, with 9 bases between the two germline ends. The CDR3 is 13 amino acids.

The chain uses TRBV7-2 and TRBJ2-1; maybe TRBD2 (6 bases). Trimming removed 0 bases at V and 2 bases at J, with 14 bases between. In germline, CDR1 is SGHTA, CDR2 FQGNSA. CDR3 length: 17 amino acids. This CDR3 reads CASSLALRDSTYNEQFF. As DNA, the CDR3 is TGTGCCAGCAGCTTAGCCCTCCGGGACTCGACCTACAATGAGCAGTTCTTC.

This rearrangement joins TRBV5-8 to TRBJ2-2, with 9 bases aligning to TRBD1. Unmatched junction bases numbered 5, after V lost 3 bases and J lost 8 bases. The CDR3 length is 14 residues. The V gene's germline CDR1 is SGHTS and CDR2 YDEGEE. The CDR3 loop is CASSWGQGAGELFF. CDR3 in DNA: TGTGCCAGCAGCTGGGGACAGGGTGCGGGGGAGCTGTTTTTT.

This chain joins TRBV18 and TRBJ2-3, with a tentative D call TRBD1 (5 bases). Trimming stripped 1 base from V and 2 bases from J, with 16 bases between. This CDR3 region has 17 residues. CDR1 and CDR2 (germline): KGHSH, LQKENI. The CDR3 here is CASSPRIGALVTDTQYF. CDR3 in DNA: TGTGCCAGCTCACCACGTATAGGGGCCCTGGTCACAGATACGCAGTATTTT.

V is TRBV29-1 and J is TRBJ1-5; 8 bases line up with TRBD1. CDR3 length: 15 amino acids. With 7 bases clipped from V and 7 bases from J, the junction kept 15 bases outside the gene matches. From germline, CDR1 is SQVTM and CDR2 ANQGSEA. CDR3 coding DNA: TGCAGCGGGGACAGACAGGGGCGGGGGAGACAGCCCCAGCATTTT. It codes for CSGDRQGRGRQPQHF.

This sequence joins TRBV27 and TRBJ2-7; TRBD1 is a possible D gene (5 bases). The CDR3 has 16 residues. Per the germline V gene, CDR1 is MNHEY and CDR2 is SMNVEV (reference sequence). Deletions cut 3 bases from V and 1 base from J, with 16 bases between. The CDR3 nucleotides read TGTGCCAGCAGTTTTAAAGGACCCAGGGTATCCTACGAGCAGTACTTC. It codes for CASSFKGPRVSYEQYF.

The chain employs TRBV10-2 and TRBJ2-3; D is undetermined. Trimming shortened V by 3 bases and J by 2 bases, and 12 bases separated the two germline ends. The CDR3 has 15 residues. Germline V lookup: CDR1 WSHSY, CDR2 SAAADI. The DNA for the CDR3 is TGCGCCAGCAGTGACGGTAGTGGTTCCACAGATACGCAGTATTTT. Translating gives CASSDGSGSTDTQYF.

V gene TRBV30 combines with J gene TRBJ2-5; 11 bases map to TRBD2. V gave up 1 base and J gave up 1 base; unmatched junction bases: 2. The CDR3 has 15 amino acids. From germline, CDR1 is GTSNPN and CDR2 SVGIG (reference sequence). CDR3 nucleotides: TGTGCCTGGAGTGAAGGGACTAGCGGCCAAGAGACCCAGTACTTC. It yields the protein CAWSEGTSGQETQYF.

In this sample, this clone turned up once. This chain joins TRBV6-5 and TRBJ2-3, with D maybe TRBD1 (7 bases). The V end was cut by 2 bases, the J end by 5 bases, with 8 bases between. In germline, CDR1 is MNHEY, CDR2 SVGAGI. This CDR3 has 13 residues. CDR3 sequence reads: CASSYQGGDTQYF. CDR3 bases: TGTGCCAGCAGTTACCAGGGGGGAGATACGCAGTATTTT.

The CDR3 sequence: CASSQGQPLTQGLGYEQYF. The CDR3 DNA follows: TGTGCCAGCAGTCAAGGACAGCCCTTAACCCAGGGACTAGGGTACGAGCAGTACTTC. J is TRBJ2-7 and V is TRBV28; TRBD2 agrees at 8 bases. The CDR3 runs 19 residues. Germline CDR1 reads MDHEN; CDR2 reads SYDVKM. V shed 5 bases, J shed 4 bases, and the junction held 22 bases outside the gene matches.

The chain links TRBV5-4 to TRBJ2-1; TRBD1 matches 12 bases. The germline gives CDR1 SGHNT, CDR2 YYREEE (reference sequence). The CDR3 covers 14 residues. V lost 3 bases to trimming and J lost 10 bases; unmatched junction nucleotides: 5. The DNA of the CDR3 is TGTGCCAGCAGCTCGGGACAGGGGGCGCAAGAGCAGTTCTTC. Protein product: CASSSGQGAQEQFF.

This clone has only one observation. The CDR3 protein is CASSVSNYGYTF. The CDR3 DNA reads as TGCGCCAGCTCGGTCTCTAACTATGGCTACACCTTC. The rearrangement uses TRBV10-2 and TRBJ1-2, with unresolved D. Between the trimmed V and J ends, which lost 8 bases and 0 bases, there was a span of 7 bases. The CDR3 spans 12 residues. Germline CDR1 reads WSHSY; CDR2 reads SAAADI.

A single count supports this clone. V is TRBV11-3 and J is TRBJ2-3; a weak D match, TRBD2 (5 bases). V shed 5 bases and J shed 1 base, with 10 bases lying between them. CDR1 is SGHNT and CDR2 is YENEEA in the germline V gene. The CDR3 covers 14 residues. This chain's CDR3 is CASSPRDRTDTQYF. The CDR3 nucleotides are TGTGCCAGCAGCCCTCGGGATCGCACAGATACGCAGTATTTT.

The chain is built from TRBV9 and TRBJ2-3; 7 bases are a match to TRBD1. Losses at the gene ends were 4 bases for V and 4 bases for J; bases not matched to a gene: 9. The CDR3 length is 15 residues. Germline V CDR1 and CDR2: SGDLS, YYNGEE. DNA for the CDR3: TGTGCCAGCAGCCTTGAGACAGGGATATCAGATACGCAGTATTTT. Translation: CASSLETGISDTQYF.

The chain employs TRBV4-3 and TRBJ1-5; no firm D call. V lost 0 bases and J lost 7, with 7 bases in between. Per the germline V gene, CDR1 is LGHNA and CDR2 is YSLEER. The CDR3 consists of 13 residues. CDR3 protein: CASSQDEVQPQHF. The CDR3, as DNA: TGCGCCAGCAGCCAAGATGAGGTCCAGCCCCAGCATTTT.

The chain is built from TRBV18 and TRBJ2-3; D possibly corresponds to TRBD1 (6 bases). Trimming left V 1 base short and J 1 base short, with 9 bases between. The CDR3 is made up of 15 amino acids. CDR1 is KGHSH, CDR2 LQKENI, per germline. In DNA, the CDR3 is TGTGCCAGCTCACCACGGGCAGGGGGCACAGATACGCAGTATTTT. This sequence encodes CASSPRAGGTDTQYF.

The chain recombines TRBV28 with TRBJ1-5, with D tentatively TRBD1 (6 bases). The length of the CDR3 is 14 residues. Germline CDR1 reads MDHEN; CDR2 reads SYDVKM. Trimming left V 5 bases short and J 3 bases short, with 11 bases between. The CDR3 nucleotides are TGTGCCAGCAGTGCCTACAGGGCCAATCAGCCCCAGCATTTT. This encodes CASSAYRANQPQHF. The full variable domain, rest sourced from reference TRBV28 and TRBJ1-5, is DVKVTQSSRYLVKRTGEKVFLECVQDMDHENMFWYRQDPGLGLRLIYFSYDVKMKEKGDIPEGYSVSREKKERFSLILESASTNQTSMYLCASSAYRANQPQHFGDGTRLSIL.

This clone was recorded only once. The chain joins TRBV2 to TRBJ2-5, with TRBD2 identical over 13 bases. The J call may be mistaken, given a closer DNA end match to TRBJ2-7. The CDR3 loop spans 14 amino acids. The V gene's germline CDR1 is SNHLY and CDR2 FYNNEI. The CDR3 loop is CASSVRLAGGEQYF. Here the CDR3 DNA reads TGTGCCAGCAGTGTGCGACTAGCGGGAGGCGAGCAGTACTTC.

The CDR3 nucleotides read TGTGCCTGGAGTGTACCAACTAGCGCGTACAATGAGCAGTTCTTC. It is translated as CAWSVPTSAYNEQFF. The rearrangement uses TRBV30 and TRBJ2-1; 7 bases line up with TRBD2. CDR3 length equals 15 residues. J gave up 4 bases and V 0 bases, and 6 bases lay outside the gene matches. Germline lookup yields CDR1 GTSNPN and CDR2 SVGIG (reference sequence). Combining the CDR3 with reference TRBV30 and TRBJ2-1 gives the whole variable domain SQTIHQWPATLVQPVGSPLSLECTVEGTSNPNLYWYRQAAGRGLQLLFYSVGIGQISSEVPQNLSASRPQDRQFILSSKKLLLSDSGFYLCAWSVPTSAYNEQFFGPGTRLTVL.

This clone is a singleton in its sample. The V and J genes are TRBV5-4 and TRBJ2-3, with D perhaps matching TRBD2 (6 bases). Germline CDR1 is SGHNT and CDR2 is YYREEE (reference sequence). V lost 4 bases, J lost 6 bases, and 12 bases lay in between. The CDR3 spans 13 residues. The CDR3 DNA reads as TGTGCCAGCAGCCCCCAAGGGAGGGATACGCAGTATTTT. It specifies CASSPQGRDTQYF.

V gene TRBV9 combines with J gene TRBJ2-7; weak D call: TRBD1 (6 bases). Looked up from germline, CDR1 is SGDLS and CDR2 is YYNGEE. Between the trimmed V and J ends, which lost 4 bases and 6 bases, there was a span of 23 bases. The CDR3 loop spans 16 amino acids. CDR3 nucleotides: TGTGCCAGCAGCCCCCCCAACCTAGACAGGCCCCGCGAGCAGTACTTC. As protein: CASSPPNLDRPREQYF.